Listed here are 24 T cell receptor beta chains from one sample, sequenced in a study of metastatic and nonmetastatic thyroid tumors. TCRdb reprocessed the PCR reads via MiXCR. Of about 22,000 clones in the sample, around 19% were seen once. Every patient underwent thyroid surgery untreated. Sample: adjacent normal tissue. These receptor sequences come from a male donor with papillary thyroid cancer or a benign thyroid nodule (not recorded which). Some clones in this sample may be carry-over from other donors' samples.

This chain joins TRBV5-1 and TRBJ1-2; no firm D call. CDR1 and CDR2 from the germline V gene are SGHRS and YFSETQ. The CDR3 length is 13 residues. The V end was cut by 9 bases, the J end by 0 bases, with 12 bases between. The CDR3 loop reads CANILGSNYGYTF. In nucleotides, the CDR3 is TGCGCCAACATCCTGGGGTCTAACTATGGCTACACCTTC.

Ten or more counts support this clone. This sequence joins TRBV9 and TRBJ2-3; the D gene is possibly TRBD2 (7 bases). The CDR3 consists of 15 residues. Germline V gives CDR1 SGDLS, CDR2 YYNGEE. Trimming took 0 bases from V and 2 from J, leaving 10 bases between them. The CDR3, as DNA: TGTGCCAGCAGCGTAGGCGGGGGCCCCACAGATACGCAGTATTTT. Encoded protein: CASSVGGGPTDTQYF.

This clone was counted ten times or more. V and J are TRBV3-1 and TRBJ2-3, with D perhaps matching TRBD2 (6 bases). Germline V CDR1 and CDR2: LGHDT, YNNKEL (reference sequence). V lost 1 base, J lost 4 bases, and 9 bases lay in between. CDR3 length: 14 residues. The CDR3 protein is CASSQGLVSDTQYF. The CDR3, as DNA: TGTGCCAGCAGCCAAGGACTAGTCTCAGATACGCAGTATTTT.

This clone was recorded many times. One end of the junction is discordant with germline, which a read error may explain. The sample has other DNA sequences that encode this CDR3 too. The chain couples TRBV10-3 to TRBJ2-2; possibly TRBD1 or TRBD2 for D (5 bases each). The CDR3 loop spans 15 amino acids. CDR1 and CDR2 from the germline V gene are ENHRY and SYGVKD. CDR3 sequence: CVISEGLGNTGELFF. CDR3 coding DNA: TGTGTCATCAGTGAGGGGCTAGGGAACACCGGGGAGCTGTTTTTT.

The sample holds many counts of this clone. This chain joins TRBV20-1 and TRBJ2-3, with 12 positions matching TRBD2. Germline CDR1 is DFQATT and CDR2 is SNEGSKA (reference sequence). CDR3 length: 17 residues. V lost 2 bases and J lost 2; bases outside the gene matches: 8. The CDR3 region has the DNA TGCAGTGCTAGACCCGGACTAGCGGGACTAAACACAGATACGCAGTATTTT. Protein: CSARPGLAGLNTDTQYF.

This clone was seen at least ten times. V usage is TRBV4-2 and J usage is TRBJ2-1; D remains ambiguous. CDR1 LGHNA and CDR2 YNFKEQ come from the germline V gene. Trimming pared 3 bases from V and 0 bases from J, leaving 15 bases between. The CDR3 runs 17 residues. The CDR3 loop reads CASSQVQKASSYNEQFF. CDR3 DNA: TGTGCCAGCAGCCAGGTCCAAAAAGCCAGCTCCTACAATGAGCAGTTCTTC.

This clone has ten or more counts. The chain links TRBV5-1 to TRBJ2-5; 11 nucleotides align to TRBD1. This CDR3 region has 16 residues. The junction had 10 bases not matched to a gene; V was cut back by 4 bases and J by 5 bases. Germline CDR1 is SGHRS and CDR2 is YFSETQ. DNA of the CDR3: TGCGCCAGCAGCCCGGGACAGGGGGGATTTTTGGAGACCCAGTACTTC. It encodes CASSPGQGGFLETQYF.

This clone was observed many times. The chain uses TRBV29-1 and TRBJ1-1, with D hard to call. From germline, CDR1 is SQVTM and CDR2 ANQGSEA. This CDR3 is 10 amino acids long. V shed 5 bases and J shed 0 bases, with 1 base lying between them. The CDR3 region has the DNA TGCAGCGTTATGAACACTGAAGCTTTCTTT. It encodes CSVMNTEAFF.

Relative to its sample, this clone is medium-sized (0.01 to 0.1%). CDR3 nucleotide sequence: TGTGCCAGCAGTTACGGGGGACAACAACATGGCTACACCTTC. Its protein is CASSYGGQQHGYTF. The chain links TRBV6-5 to TRBJ1-2; the D gene is possibly TRBD1 (6 bases). Deletions cut 2 bases from V and 6 bases from J, with 13 bases between. CDR3 length: 14 residues. From germline, CDR1 is MNHEY and CDR2 SVGAGI.

This clone was observed many times. This chain joins TRBV2 and TRBJ1-2; no reliable D call. The V end was cut by 3 bases, the J end by 4 bases, with 12 bases between. The CDR3 sequence is 14 residues long. Germline CDR1 is SNHLY and CDR2 is FYNNEI. The CDR3 DNA is TGTGCCAGCAGTGACGGGGTCAGACCCTATGGCTACACCTTC. This codes for CASSDGVRPYGYTF.

This clone was counted ten times or more. Additional DNA sequences in this sample encode the identical CDR3. The chain links TRBV7-2 to TRBJ2-3; no clear D gene. Germline V gives CDR1 SGHTA, CDR2 FQGNSA. The CDR3 spans 12 residues. V was pared by 1 base and J by 1 base, with 0 bases between. The CDR3 nucleotides are TGTGCCAGCAGCTTAGGCACAGATACGCAGTATTTT. The encoded protein is CASSLGTDTQYF.

This clone is classed as medium-sized. This chain connects TRBV6-5 to TRBJ2-7; perhaps TRBD2 as D (7 bases). Germline CDR1 and CDR2: MNHEY and SVGAGI. V lost 4 bases, J lost 5 bases, and 21 bases lay in between. The CDR3 consists of 16 residues. CDR3 DNA sequence: TGTGCCAGCAGTTCCTCCCGACGGGGGGCTGGGGACGAGCAGTACTTC. It yields the protein CASSSSRRGAGDEQYF.

The table lists this clone with a few counts. Distinct nucleotide sequences in the sample also encode this CDR3. Here the CDR3 DNA reads TGTGCCAGCAGCTTAGTAGCCGGTGGGGGGGATGGCTACACCTTC. Residues: CASSLVAGGGDGYTF. This chain connects TRBV7-2 to TRBJ1-2, with D possibly being TRBD1 (5 bases). Trimming pared 1 base from V and 6 bases from J, leaving 15 bases between. Germline-derived CDR1 and CDR2 are SGHTA and FQGNSA. This CDR3 contains 15 residues.

The rearrangement uses TRBV7-1 and TRBJ2-7, with a possible D match to TRBD1 (6 bases). TRBV7-1 is an ORF, with its function uncertain. The CDR3 length is 16 residues. V was shortened by 5 bases and J by 3 bases, with 20 bases between the two germline ends. The CDR3 sequence: CASSPGHSLPVYEQYF. The CDR3 region has the DNA TGTGCCAGCAGCCCGGGACATTCCCTTCCAGTCTACGAGCAGTACTTC.

A remark on this clone: This may be a read error: a much more frequent sequence differs by one nucleotide. The rearrangement uses TRBV29-1 and TRBJ2-4; D is ambiguous. Germline assignment: CDR1 SQVTM and CDR2 ANQGSEA. V was pared by 6 bases and J by 0 bases, with 15 bases between. The CDR3 spans 15 residues. The CDR3 DNA reads as TGCAGCGTCCTCCCGCAGGCCTTAGCCAAAAACATTCAGTACTTC. Its translation: CSVLPQALAKNIQYF.

This clone was picked up many times. This rearrangement joins TRBV7-9 to TRBJ2-2; TRBD2 is a possible D gene (5 bases). From germline, CDR1 is SEHNR and CDR2 FQNEAQ (reference sequence). Trimming cost V 1 base and J 13 bases, with 16 bases left between them. The length of the CDR3 is 14 residues. DNA of the CDR3: TGTGCCAGCAGCTTAGATATAGAAACCCGGGGGCTGTTTTTT. Translation: CASSLDIETRGLFF.

Worth noting for this clone: Being one base from a much bigger clone, this may be a read error. Other nucleotide sequences from this sample produce the same CDR3. The chain links TRBV4-3 to TRBJ1-6, with 8 bases identical to TRBD1. The CDR3 extends over 16 amino acids. From germline, CDR1 is LGHNA and CDR2 YSLEER. The CDR3 DNA reads TGCGCCAGCAACCAAGACTTGGACAGGGACACTTCACCCCTCCACTTT. Translation: CASNQDLDRDTSPLHF.

This clone is medium-sized in the sample. This chain links TRBV19 with TRBJ2-7, with D unclear. CDR1 is LNHDA, CDR2 SQIVND, per germline (reference sequence). The V and J ends lost 6 bases and 5 bases respectively, with 14 bases between them. The CDR3 consists of 13 residues. This chain's CDR3 is CASSGSRVDEQYF. CDR3 in DNA: TGTGCCAGTAGCGGTTCAAGGGTGGACGAGCAGTACTTC.

The genes are TRBV7-2 and TRBJ1-5; 7 bases fit TRBD1. V shed 4 bases and J 11 bases; nucleotides not matched to a gene: 8. There are 13 residues in the CDR3. Per germline, CDR1 SGHTA and CDR2 FQGNSA. The DNA of the CDR3 is TGTGCCAGCAGCTGGGGACAGAAACAGTCCCAGCATTTT. Translated, it gives CASSWGQKQSQHF.

This clone has at least ten counts. This rearrangement joins TRBV9 to TRBJ2-2; D not certain. Between the trimmed V and J ends, which lost 0 bases and 4 bases, there was a span of 19 bases. The CDR3 extends over 18 amino acids. Germline CDR1 reads SGDLS; CDR2 reads YYNGEE. The DNA of the CDR3 is TGTGCCAGCAGCGTAGGGTGGGCGCGGACCCCGGGCACCGGGGAGCTGTTTTTT. This encodes CASSVGWARTPGTGELFF.

This clone has a handful of counts. Germline and junction disagree at one end, which may indicate a read error. J is TRBJ1-1 and V is TRBV2, with D unclear. The CDR3 is made up of 11 amino acids. CDR1 and CDR2 from the germline V gene are SNHLY and FYNNEI. The CDR3 is CAISERPEAFF. In nucleotides, the CDR3 is TGTGCCATCAGTGAGCGCCCCGAAGCTTTCTTT. Variable domain in full (rest from reference TRBV2 and TRBJ1-1): EPEVTQTPSHQVTQMGQEVILRCVPISNHLYFYWYRQILGQKVEFLVSFYNNEISEKSEIFDDQFSVERPDGSNFTLKIRSTKLEDSAMYFCAISERPEAFFGQGTRLTVV.

The sample holds a few counts of this clone. With a much larger clone just one base away, this may be a read error. The J gene is TRBJ2-1, the V gene TRBV4-1; D is perhaps TRBD2 (7 bases). CDR3 length: 17 residues. Trimming removed 4 bases from V and 7 bases from J, with 23 bases in between. The V gene's germline CDR1 is MGHRA and CDR2 YSYEKL. The CDR3 nucleotides are TGCGCCAGCAGCCCACACGGGGGGCCCTTTGGGTCAAATGAGCAGTTCTTC. As protein: CASSPHGGPFGSNEQFF.

By share of the sample, this clone is medium-sized. The chain employs TRBV27 and TRBJ2-7; 10 nucleotides match TRBD1. Germline CDR1 is MNHEY and CDR2 is SMNVEV (reference sequence). The CDR3 has 17 residues. The junction had 13 bases not matched to a gene; V was cut back by 5 bases and J by 3 bases. The CDR3 here is CASSTRQGAPAFYEQYF. As DNA, the CDR3 is TGTGCCAGCAGTACGCGACAGGGGGCACCGGCTTTCTACGAGCAGTACTTC.

In this sample, this clone turned up many times. The chain links TRBV10-3 to TRBJ2-2; unclear D gene. Deletions cut 4 bases from V and 7 bases from J, with 13 bases between. This CDR3 spans 14 amino acids. CDR1 and CDR2 from the germline V gene are ENHRY and SYGVKD. In DNA, the CDR3 is TGTGCCATCAGTGGTGCAGCAGCAAACGGGGAGCTGTTTTTT. This encodes CAISGAAANGELFF.